This T cell receptor (beta chain) derives from a study of identical twins. V lost 4 bases, J lost 4 bases, and 13 bases lay in between. The CDR3 is made up of 15 amino acids. CDR1 and CDR2 (germline): MNHEY, SMNVEV (reference sequence). TCRdb itself ran the 5' RACE reads through MiXCR, one entry per CDR3 protein. This sample has 200,000 to 250,000 distinct CDR3 sequences, with about 10% found just once. This clonotype was seen many times. The material sequenced was memory T cells sorted from blood. The clonotype was recovered from a man aged 50-59 years in good health. The gene calls are TRBV27 and TRBJ1-4; D perhaps matches TRBD1 (5 bases). The CDR3 loop reads CASSSPTEINEKLFF. The DNA for the CDR3 is TGTGCCAGCAGTTCTCCGACAGAAATTAATGAAAAACTGTTTTTT.